This T cell receptor beta chain appears in the sequencing data of a study of blood T cell repertoires in COVID-19. Study information: The study drew acute and convalescent COVID-19 samples from the United States, Italy and Spain. In each case, the material was cDNA or gDNA derived from T cells, B-cell-depleted T cells, or PBMCs.

How the authors handled the data: Amplified reference gene primers provided the basis for estimating nucleated cell counts. Here immunoSEQ multiplex PCR was the method, and the copy in TCRdb shows in-frame clones only, minus some. Clone size and V and J calls were adopted from that table, with D and trimming inferred from the DNA. This sample has more than 300,000 clones, with roughly nine tenths found just once. Germline CDR1 reads SQVTM; CDR2 reads ANQGSEA. This CDR3 has 13 amino acids. Trimming stripped 8 bases from V and 3 bases from J, with 14 bases between. This TCR came from a man between 18 and 35 years old who had recovered from COVID-19. Sequenced: peripheral blood. The chain combines TRBV29-1 with TRBJ2-1, with D possibly matching TRBD1 (5 bases). The CDR3 loop is CSPTIQGYNEQFF. CDR3 DNA sequence: TGCAGCCCGACGATTCAGGGCTACAATGAGCAGTTCTTC.